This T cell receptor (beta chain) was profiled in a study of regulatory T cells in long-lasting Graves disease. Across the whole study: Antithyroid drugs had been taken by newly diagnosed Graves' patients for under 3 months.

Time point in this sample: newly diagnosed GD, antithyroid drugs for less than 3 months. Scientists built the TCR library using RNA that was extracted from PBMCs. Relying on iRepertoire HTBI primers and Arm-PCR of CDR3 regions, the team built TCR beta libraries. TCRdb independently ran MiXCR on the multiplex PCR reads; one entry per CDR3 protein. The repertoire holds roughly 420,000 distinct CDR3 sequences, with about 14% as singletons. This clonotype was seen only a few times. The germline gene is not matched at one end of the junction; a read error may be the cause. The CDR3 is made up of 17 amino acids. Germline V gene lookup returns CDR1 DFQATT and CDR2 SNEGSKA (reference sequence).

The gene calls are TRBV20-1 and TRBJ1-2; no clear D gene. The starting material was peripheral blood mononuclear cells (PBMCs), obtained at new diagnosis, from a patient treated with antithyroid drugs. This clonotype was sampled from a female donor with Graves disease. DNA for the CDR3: TGCAGTGCTAGAGATCGGCGTGGGAAAGGGAAAAACTATGACTACACCTTC. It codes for CSARDRRGKGKNYDYTF.